This TCR beta chain was observed in a study of CD8 T cells in ankylosing spondylitis. Findings and limits, study-wide: Seemingly characteristic of ankylosing spondylitis blood was a TCR beta motif consisting of several highly homologous variants. Disease-linked clones, CD8+, were relatively rare in peripheral blood. Some of these motif variants have turned up before, in reports on reactive arthritis synovial fluid and blood.

With regard to this clonotype: Its specificity is not known.

The CDR3 is 18 amino acids. CDR1 is MDHEN, CDR2 SYDVKM, per germline. V gave up 4 bases and J gave up 5 bases; unmatched junction bases: 16. As the method for making TCR beta libraries, quantitative 5'-RACE with molecular barcodes was used. TCRdb analysed the 5' RACE reads with MiXCR anew, one entry per CDR3 protein. Altogether some 130,000 distinct CDR3 sequences are present, 15% to 20% being singletons, with the ten largest covering roughly 30%. The receptor was derived from a male donor with ankylosing spondylitis. The rearrangement links TRBV28 to TRBJ2-3, with 9 bases aligning to TRBD2. Sequenced material: blood, either unsorted or a sorted T cell fraction (not recorded which). The CDR3: CASSSRQAGGPGIDTQYF. The CDR3 bases are TGTGCCAGCAGTTCCCGCCAAGCGGGAGGTCCTGGTATAGATACGCAGTATTTT.